One sample yielded the 13 T cell receptor beta chains listed below, sequenced in a study of monozygotic twins with inflammatory bowel disease. No DNA is given; TCRdb re-called the 5' RACE reads and lists each CDR3 protein once. The table for this sample gives a few hundred thousand distinct CDR3 sequences. Sequenced: blood. The receptors shown here come from a human donor with ulcerative colitis or Crohn's disease, or a healthy co-twin of an affected twin (not recorded which).

The chain recombines TRBV7-9 with TRBJ2-4; TCRdb calls TRBD1, which cannot be checked without DNA. Germline V gives CDR1 SEHNR, CDR2 FQNEAQ (reference sequence). The CDR3 consists of 14 residues. The CDR3 sequence: CASTGTGVTNIQYF.

This chain links TRBV6-5 with TRBJ1-6; there is no DNA to check the TCRdb D call of TRBD1. This CDR3 region has 16 residues. Germline CDR1 is MNHEY and CDR2 is SVGAGI. This CDR3 is CASSYFSGQGNSPLHF.

The chain employs TRBV7-2 and TRBJ2-6. Germline CDR1 SGHTA, CDR2 FQGNSA. The CDR3 contains 16 residues. This CDR3 is CASSLRRSSGANVLTF.

The chain has TRBV7-9 and TRBJ2-7; TCRdb outputs TRBD1, but without DNA this stays unchecked. This CDR3 region has 14 residues. Germline CDR1 SEHNR, CDR2 FQNEAQ (reference sequence). The CDR3 protein is CASSPPPPVNEQYF.

V is TRBV3-1 and J is TRBJ2-3. The CDR3 contains 13 residues. In germline, CDR1 is LGHDT, CDR2 YNNKEL (reference sequence). The CDR3 loop is CASSQGGTDTQYF.

V gene TRBV2 combines with J gene TRBJ2-2; the D call of TRBD2 rests on TCRdb alone, since no DNA is present to check it. Germline V gene lookup returns CDR1 SNHLY and CDR2 FYNNEI. The CDR3 is made up of 14 amino acids. CDR3 sequence reads: CASRGSTSGGELFF.

The chain uses TRBV27 and TRBJ2-3; TCRdb selects TRBD2, and the lack of DNA leaves this call unchecked. The CDR3 spans 16 residues. Germline values: CDR1 MNHEY, CDR2 SMNVEV (reference sequence). CDR3 protein: CASSPLPTPSTDTQYF.

This chain joins TRBV12-3 or TRBV12-4 and TRBJ1-5. The CDR3 consists of 14 residues. CDR3 residues: CASSSNRLNQPQHF.

V is TRBV9 and J is TRBJ2-3; with no DNA, the TCRdb D assignment of TRBD2 cannot be verified. This CDR3 region has 16 residues. The germline CDR1 and CDR2 sequences are SGDLS and YYNGEE. The CDR3 loop reads CASSVGSGGYTDTQYF.

The chain carries TRBV7-9 and TRBJ2-7; TCRdb designates TRBD1, a call that cannot be tested without DNA. CDR3 size: 14 residues. Germline CDR1 is SEHNR and CDR2 is FQNEAQ (reference sequence). The CDR3 sequence is CASSLTGGSHEQYF.

The chain carries TRBV18 and TRBJ2-7; TCRdb calls TRBD2, which cannot be checked without DNA. The CDR3 is made up of 15 amino acids. CDR1 and CDR2 from the germline V gene are KGHSH and LQKENI. CDR3 in amino acids: CTSSPSLGRWDEQYF.

The chain couples TRBV9 to TRBJ2-5; TCRdb's D call of TRBD2 is untestable without DNA. Germline-derived CDR1 and CDR2 are SGDLS and YYNGEE. The CDR3 extends over 17 amino acids. CDR3 amino acids: CASSVATGRRAQETQYF.

The chain couples TRBV7-2 to TRBJ1-1. The CDR3 covers 12 residues. CDR1 and CDR2 from the germline V gene are SGHTA and FQGNSA. CDR3 sequence reads: CALLRGGTEAFF.